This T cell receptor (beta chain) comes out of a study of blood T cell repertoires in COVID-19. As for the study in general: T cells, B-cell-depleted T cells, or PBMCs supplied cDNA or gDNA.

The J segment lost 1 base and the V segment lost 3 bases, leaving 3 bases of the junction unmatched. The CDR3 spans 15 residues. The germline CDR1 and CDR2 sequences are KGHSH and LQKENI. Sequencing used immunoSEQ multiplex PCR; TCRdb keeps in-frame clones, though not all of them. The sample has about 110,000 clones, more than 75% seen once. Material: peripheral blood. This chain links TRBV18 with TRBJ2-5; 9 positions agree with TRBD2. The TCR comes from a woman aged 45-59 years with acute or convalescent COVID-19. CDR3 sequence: CASSPSSGIQETQYF. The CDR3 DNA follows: TGTGCCAGCTCACCCTCTAGCGGGATCCAAGAGACCCAGTACTTC. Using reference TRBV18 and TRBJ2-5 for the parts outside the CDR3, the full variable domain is NAGVMQNPRHLVRRRGQEARLRCSPMKGHSHVYWYRQLPEEGLKFMVYLQKENIIDESGMPKERFSAEFPKEGPSILRIQQVVRGDSAAYFCASSPSSGIQETQYFGPGTRLLVL.